Below, 7 T cell receptor beta chains from the same sample are listed, as sequenced in a study of OX40 agonist ivuxolimab in advanced cancers. TCRdb's table, derived via immunoSEQ multiplex PCR, lists solely in-frame clones and lacks some. The data show approximately 28,000 clones, with more than 75% seen just once and roughly 25% held by the top ten. The specimen comprised CD4+ or CD8+ T cells sorted from blood, sampled in a trial of the OX40 agonist ivuxolimab. These receptors came from an adult with an advanced solid tumor such as melanoma, head and neck, liver or kidney cancer.

The chain carries TRBV5-1 and TRBJ2-2; the match to TRBD1 covers 9 bases. The CDR3 loop spans 15 amino acids. CDR1 is SGHRS and CDR2 is YFSETQ in the germline V gene. V shed 4 bases, J shed 7 bases, and the junction held 8 bases outside the gene matches. Here the CDR3 reads CASSHSGTGNGELFF. CDR3 nucleotides: TGCGCCAGCAGCCACTCCGGGACAGGGAACGGGGAGCTGTTTTTT.

This chain joins TRBV11-2 and TRBJ2-7, with D possibly TRBD1 on 5 matching bases. In germline, CDR1 is SGHAT, CDR2 FQNNGV. The CDR3 is 13 amino acids. The V and J ends lost 5 bases and 2 bases respectively, with 10 bases between them. The CDR3 nucleotides are TGTGCCAGCAGCATCTCAGGGACCTACGAGCAGTACTTC. Translated: CASSISGTYEQYF.

The rearrangement joins TRBV29-1 to TRBJ2-3; 7 bases line up with TRBD2. The CDR3 contains 19 residues. V shed 4 bases, J shed 2 bases, and the junction held 21 bases outside the gene matches. The germline V gene encodes CDR1 SQVTM and CDR2 ANQGSEA. CDR3 coding DNA: TGCAGCGTTGTGCGACCCCCCCCTAGGCGGGAGCGAGTCACAGATACGCAGTATTTT. Translating it yields CSVVRPPPRRERVTDTQYF.

This rearrangement joins TRBV19 to TRBJ2-2; D is possibly TRBD1 (5 bases). The CDR3 is made up of 13 amino acids. Trimming removed 9 bases from V and 0 bases from J, with 8 bases in between. The germline CDR1 and CDR2 sequences are LNHDA and SQIVND (reference sequence). CDR3 protein: CASRRANTGELFF. As DNA, the CDR3 is TGTGCCAGCCGCAGGGCGAACACCGGGGAGCTGTTTTTT.

The chain combines TRBV11-1 with TRBJ2-2; a possible D gene is TRBD2 (6 bases). This CDR3 spans 16 amino acids. Trimming pared 5 bases from V and 5 bases from J, leaving 18 bases between. Germline V gene lookup returns CDR1 SGHAT and CDR2 FQDESV (reference sequence). The CDR3 DNA reads TGTGCCAGCAGCCCGTGGGAGGCCCGTGGGACCGGGGAGCTGTTTTTT. Its translation is CASSPWEARGTGELFF. Using reference TRBV11-1 and TRBJ2-2 for the parts outside the CDR3, the full variable domain is EAEVAQSPRYKITEKSQAVAFWCDPISGHATLYWYRQILGQGPELLVQFQDESVVDDSQLPKDRFSAERLKGVDSTLKIQPAELGDSAMYLCASSPWEARGTGELFFGEGSRLTVL.

The chain has TRBV6-6 and TRBJ1-4; 8 nucleotides match TRBD1. J lost 5 bases, V lost 5 bases, and 4 bases had no gene match. Germline CDR1 reads MNHNY; CDR2 reads SVGAGI (reference sequence). The CDR3 has 14 amino acids. CDR3 sequence reads: CASSRQGPNEKLFF. CDR3 sequence (DNA): TGTGCCAGCAGTCGACAGGGGCCAAATGAAAAACTGTTTTTT.

The chain uses TRBV2 and TRBJ1-1; TRBD1 matches 8 bases. Unmatched junction bases numbered 9, after V lost 6 bases and J lost 6 bases. The CDR3 contains 14 residues. Germline V gene sequence: CDR1 SNHLY, CDR2 FYNNEI. The CDR3 DNA reads TGTGCCAGCAGCGGGACAGGCCTTTACGCTGAAGCTTTCTTT. Protein product: CASSGTGLYAEAFF. Full variable domain (outside the CDR3, taken from reference TRBV2 and TRBJ1-1): EPEVTQTPSHQVTQMGQEVILRCVPISNHLYFYWYRQILGQKVEFLVSFYNNEISEKSEIFDDQFSVERPDGSNFTLKIRSTKLEDSAMYFCASSGTGLYAEAFFGQGTRLTVV.